This T cell receptor beta chain was recorded in a study of CD8 T cells in ankylosing spondylitis. Regarding the study as a whole: Peripheral blood held disease-linked clones only at relatively low frequency, and these were CD8+. Prior work had noted some motif variants in reactive arthritis blood and synovial fluid.

This clonotype was detected a few times. Its antigen is as yet unknown. Making use of molecular barcodes, quantitative 5'-RACE generated TCR beta libraries. MiXCR, run by TCRdb on the 5' RACE reads, gives a single entry per CDR3 protein. The sample yields approximately 290,000 distinct CDR3 sequences, about a fifth seen once. CDR3 length: 15 residues. From germline, CDR1 is MNHNS and CDR2 SASEGT. V was clipped by 7 bases and J by 6 bases, with 19 bases between them. The sample consisted of blood, either unsorted or a sorted T cell fraction (not recorded which). The clonotype originates from a female donor with ankylosing spondylitis or in good health (not recorded which). The chain has TRBV6-1 and TRBJ2-1, with D perhaps given as TRBD1 or TRBD2 (5 bases each). CDR3 sequence reads: CASTLTGTQSNEQFF. CDR3 bases: TGTGCCAGCACCCTAACGGGGACCCAATCCAATGAGCAGTTCTTC.